There are a few counts of the clone carrying this T cell receptor beta chain. What it recognizes is unknown. This sample was included in a study of T cell repertoires in cytomegalovirus infection. V was pared by 3 bases and J by 9 bases, with 17 bases of the junction left unmatched. The CDR3 is 17 residues long. Germline lookup yields CDR1 MGHRA and CDR2 YSYEKL. From the reads, TCRdb called clonotypes with MiXCR, one entry per CDR3 protein. The data show some 500,000 distinct CDR3 sequences, with under 45% seen just once and about 48% held by the top ten. This receptor was identified in a human donor in good health (CMV status not recorded). Some clones in this sample may be carry-over from other donors' samples. The rearrangement joins TRBV4-1 to TRBJ2-5; TRBD1 agrees at 9 bases. The sequencing used cultured PBMCs, collected from culture after CMV antigen stimulation. The DNA for the CDR3 is TGCGCCAGCAGCCATGACCCGGGACAGGGCAGCCCGCTGGCCCAGTACTTC. This sequence encodes CASSHDPGQGSPLAQYF.